This TCR beta chain was identified during a study of CD8+ T cells in alopecia areata. Overall study context: It was 6 to 18 months of tofacitinib, and then there were 6 months off drug.

Germline V gene sequence: CDR1 SNHLY, CDR2 FYNNEI. The CDR3 sequence is 14 residues long. V lost 1 base and J lost 5, with 8 bases in between. This clone was seen a few times. TCR sequencing used cDNA made by reverse transcription of extracted RNA. Only in-frame clones appear in the TCRdb table, and some are missing; sequencing was by immunoSEQ multiplex PCR. The sample includes around 130,000 clones, roughly 58% seen only once; the top ten take 4.5%. Researchers gathered lesional scalp punch biopsies and peripheral blood from patients with alopecia areata. Separation by sorting yielded CD4+ and CD8+ T cells from PBMCs.

Sequenced material: CD4+ T cells sorted from blood, taken at week 0. The J gene is TRBJ2-2, the V gene TRBV2; no firm D call. This receptor was obtained from a human donor with alopecia areata. In nucleotides, the CDR3 is TGTGCCAGCAGTGAAGGCCTGGAAACCGGGGAGCTGTTTTTT. Translation gives CASSEGLETGELFF. The full variable domain, its missing parts supplied by reference TRBV2 and TRBJ2-2, is EPEVTQTPSHQVTQMGQEVILRCVPISNHLYFYWYRQILGQKVEFLVSFYNNEISEKSEIFDDQFSVERPDGSNFTLKIRSTKLEDSAMYFCASSEGLETGELFFGEGSRLTVL.